One and the same sample provided the 32 T cell receptor beta chains below, sequenced in a study of T cells in Graves' hyperthyroidism and ophthalmopathy. Researchers took RNA transcripts and amplified the TCR beta CDR3 regions from them. First-round RT-PCR of the TCR CDR3 relied on the HTBI primer set. TCRdb independently ran MiXCR on the multiplex PCR reads; one entry per CDR3 protein. The sample yields around 350,000 distinct CDR3 sequences, 19% seen once. The specimen was blood. These receptors were taken from a woman under 30 with Graves' hyperthyroidism.

This clonotype was picked up many times. This sequence joins TRBV6-1 and TRBJ2-7; D remains ambiguous. CDR1 and CDR2 (germline): MNHNS, SASEGT. V lost 0 bases to trimming and J lost 0 bases, with 15 bases between them. This CDR3 contains 17 residues. CDR3: CASSEARRRPSSYEQYF. The CDR3 DNA sequence: TGTGCCAGCAGTGAAGCGAGGCGGCGCCCAAGCTCCTACGAGCAGTACTTC.

This clonotype was recorded at least ten times. V is TRBV19 and J is TRBJ2-2, with D maybe TRBD2 (6 bases). The CDR3 sequence is 14 residues long. With 7 bases removed from V and 4 bases from J, the gap between germline ends came to 13 bases. The germline CDR1 and CDR2 sequences are LNHDA and SQIVND (reference sequence). The CDR3 here is CASKGGDITGELFF. CDR3 nucleotide sequence: TGTGCCAGTAAGGGCGGGGATATCACCGGGGAGCTGTTTTTT.

This clonotype showed up many times. In DNA, the CDR3 is TGTGCCAGCAGTTTAGTTGGCAGACACACCGGGGAGCTGTTTTTT. Amino acid sequence: CASSLVGRHTGELFF. The chain employs TRBV27 and TRBJ2-2, with D uncertain. The CDR3 is made up of 15 amino acids. Germline V gives CDR1 MNHEY, CDR2 SMNVEV (reference sequence). V was cut by 2 bases and J by 3 bases, with 10 bases left in between.

In this sample, this clonotype turned up many times. The CDR3 DNA is TGTGCCAGCAAGGAGACTAATAATTCACCCCTCCACTTT. It codes for CASKETNNSPLHF. The chain combines TRBV6-5 with TRBJ1-6; D gene unclear. Germline CDR1 reads MNHEY; CDR2 reads SVGAGI. Trimming took off 7 bases at V and 5 bases at J, with 9 bases between the two ends. The CDR3 is 13 amino acids.

A single count supports this clonotype. The genes are TRBV20-1 and TRBJ2-7, with D perhaps assigned TRBD1 or TRBD2 (6 bases each). The CDR3 is made up of 14 amino acids. V lost 0 bases to trimming and J lost 3 bases, with 12 bases between them. Germline V gene sequence: CDR1 DFQATT, CDR2 SNEGSKA (reference sequence). CDR3 amino acids: CSARDARGLYEQYF. As DNA, the CDR3 is TGCAGTGCTAGAGATGCCCGGGGGCTCTACGAGCAGTACTTC.

V gene TRBV6-1 combines with J gene TRBJ1-1; D gene unclear. V was cut by 7 bases and J by 1 base, with 13 bases left in between. The CDR3 contains 14 residues. Germline V gene sequence: CDR1 MNHNS, CDR2 SASEGT. The CDR3 reads CASTAGRRNTEAFF. Written as DNA, the CDR3 is TGTGCCAGCACCGCCGGACGGAGGAACACTGAAGCTTTCTTT.

There are a few counts of this clonotype. The chain links TRBV3-1 to TRBJ2-7; TRBD2 aligns across 8 bases. V trimming: 0 bases; J trimming: 2 bases; junction bases outside the gene matches: 3. Germline V lookup: CDR1 LGHDT, CDR2 YNNKEL (reference sequence). CDR3 length: 15 amino acids. The CDR3 bases are TGTGCCAGCAGCCAAGACCCAGCGGGGGCCTACGAGCAGTACTTC. Translated, it gives CASSQDPAGAYEQYF.

This clonotype was counted at least ten times. The genes are TRBV12-3 or TRBV12-4 and TRBJ1-1, with TRBD1 matching over 7 bases. The CDR3 runs to 14 residues. J gave up 5 bases and V 10 bases, and 13 bases lay outside the gene matches. The DNA of the CDR3 is TGTGCCACCGATCAGGGGGGGTTGGGAACTGAAGCTTTCTTT. This codes for CATDQGGLGTEAFF.

Many counts were recorded for this clonotype. V usage is TRBV5-1 and J usage is TRBJ2-7; weak D call: TRBD1 (5 bases). The germline CDR1 and CDR2 sequences are SGHRS and YFSETQ. The CDR3 extends over 17 amino acids. Trimming pared 4 bases from V and 0 bases from J, leaving 20 bases between. CDR3 sequence: CASSPGLWTKSSYEQYF. The CDR3 nucleotides are TGCGCCAGCAGCCCAGGCCTTTGGACAAAGAGCTCCTACGAGCAGTACTTC.

In this sample, this clonotype turned up many times. The chain uses TRBV6-1 and TRBJ1-6; D is perhaps TRBD1 (5 bases). This CDR3 comprises 17 residues. Between the trimmed V and J ends, which lost 2 bases and 7 bases, there was a span of 18 bases. The V gene's germline CDR1 is MNHNS and CDR2 SASEGT. CDR3 sequence: CASSEPLGGALNSPLHF. CDR3 coding DNA: TGTGCCAGCAGTGAACCCTTGGGCGGGGCCCTAAATTCACCCCTCCACTTT.

The chain combines TRBV9 with TRBJ1-3; D not resolved. Germline lookup yields CDR1 SGDLS and CDR2 YYNGEE. The length of the CDR3 is 15 residues. Trimming stripped 0 bases from V and 8 bases from J, with 15 bases between. The CDR3 nucleotides read TGTGCCAGCAGCGTAGCGGTAGCGCCCCCGGACACCATATATTTT. Translating it yields CASSVAVAPPDTIYF.

This clonotype appeared many times. The V gene is TRBV27, the J gene TRBJ2-5; TRBD1 might be the D (5 bases). Looked up from germline, CDR1 is MNHEY and CDR2 is SMNVEV (reference sequence). V was clipped by 6 bases and J by 5 bases, with 13 bases between them. This CDR3 is 13 amino acids long. The CDR3 DNA is TGTGCCAGCAGCCGAACAGGATGGGAGACCCAGTACTTC. Its protein is CASSRTGWETQYF.

This chain uses TRBV5-1 with TRBJ1-2, with D perhaps matching TRBD1 (6 bases). Germline V gene sequence: CDR1 SGHRS, CDR2 YFSETQ. Trimming pared 0 bases from V and 3 bases from J, leaving 12 bases between. There are 15 residues in the CDR3. The CDR3 loop reads CASSLVPTGDYGYTF. The CDR3 DNA reads as TGCGCCAGCAGCTTGGTGCCGACAGGCGACTATGGCTACACCTTC. The full variable domain, its missing parts supplied by reference TRBV5-1 and TRBJ1-2, is KAGVTQTPRYLIKTRGQQVTLSCSPISGHRSVSWYQQTPGQGLQFLFEYFSETQRNKGNFPGRFSGRQFSNSRSEMNVSTLELGDSALYLCASSLVPTGDYGYTFGSGTRLTVV.

This clonotype was recorded many times. V is TRBV11-1 and J is TRBJ1-5; TRBD1 matches 7 bases. This CDR3 region has 16 residues. The germline V gene encodes CDR1 SGHAT and CDR2 FQDESV (reference sequence). With V trimmed by 5 bases and J by 4 bases, 11 bases remained unmatched. CDR3 bases: TGTGCCAGCAGCAAAGGCGGGCAGGGGGGAAATCAGCCCCAGCATTTT. This sequence encodes CASSKGGQGGNQPQHF.

This clonotype was recorded many times. Here the CDR3 DNA reads TGTGCCAGCAGCTTAAGCCGGGACTACGGTCGGGGGACCGACGAGCAGTACTTC. It codes for CASSLSRDYGRGTDEQYF. The chain combines TRBV11-2 with TRBJ2-7; 7 nucleotides line up with TRBD2. Trimming removed 2 bases from V and 5 bases from J; junction bases left unmatched: 18. The CDR3 sequence is 18 residues long. Germline V gene sequence: CDR1 SGHAT, CDR2 FQNNGV.

This clonotype was counted at least ten times. The V gene is TRBV7-3, the J gene TRBJ1-1; no firm D call. The CDR3 loop spans 13 amino acids. Germline V CDR1 and CDR2: SGHTA, FQGTGA. V lost 0 bases and J 4 bases, leaving 6 bases between the germline ends. This CDR3 reads CASSLTAGTEAFF. The CDR3 DNA is TGTGCCAGCAGCTTAACCGCGGGCACTGAAGCTTTCTTT. The full variable domain, rest sourced from reference TRBV7-3 and TRBJ1-1, is GAGVSQTPSNKVTEKGKYVELRCDPISGHTALYWYRQSLGQGPEFLIYFQGTGAADDSGLPNDRFFAVRPEGSVSTLKIQRTERGDSAVYLCASSLTAGTEAFFGQGTRLTVV.

This clonotype was seen at least ten times. CDR3 nucleotides: TGCAGTGCTAGACGTTCGCAGGGTATAGGGGGCTACACCTTC. Amino acid sequence: CSARRSQGIGGYTF. J is TRBJ1-2 and V is TRBV20-1, with a weak D call TRBD1 (5 bases). V was shortened by 2 bases and J by 8 bases, with 18 bases between the two germline ends. CDR1 and CDR2 from the germline V gene are DFQATT and SNEGSKA (reference sequence). The CDR3 is 14 residues long.

The J gene is TRBJ2-5, the V gene TRBV7-2; 8 bases agree with TRBD1. The germline CDR1 and CDR2 sequences are SGHTA and FQGNSA. Trimming at V came to 3 bases and at J to 5 bases, leaving 5 bases not matched to a gene. The length of the CDR3 is 14 residues. The CDR3 sequence: CASSFDRGYETQYF. The CDR3 DNA is TGTGCCAGCAGCTTCGACAGGGGTTATGAGACCCAGTACTTC.

This clonotype was observed many times. The chain has TRBV19 and TRBJ2-7; either TRBD1 or TRBD2 may fit D (5 bases each). CDR1 LNHDA and CDR2 SQIVND come from the germline V gene (reference sequence). Trimming stripped 1 base from V and 0 bases from J, with 7 bases between. The CDR3 runs to 14 residues. The CDR3 DNA reads as TGTGCCAGTAGTATAGGAGGGGCCTCCTACGAGCAGTACTTC. This codes for CASSIGGASYEQYF.

In its sample, this clonotype was seen many times. V gene TRBV6-1 combines with J gene TRBJ2-7; no clear D. The germline V gene has CDR1 MNHNS and CDR2 SASEGT. Trimming shortened V by 4 bases and J by 6 bases, and 16 bases separated the two germline ends. The CDR3 is 14 amino acids. The CDR3 loop reads CASSGTAVPGEQYF. The CDR3 coding sequence is TGTGCCAGCAGTGGGACCGCTGTTCCCGGCGAGCAGTACTTC.

This clonotype was recorded many times. The CDR3 region is CASTPMGQGVGDTIYF. CDR3 DNA: TGCGCCAGCACCCCGATGGGACAGGGAGTCGGAGACACCATATATTTT. The chain recombines TRBV4-1 with TRBJ1-3; 9 bases are shared with TRBD1. CDR1 is MGHRA and CDR2 is YSYEKL in the germline V gene. Trimming removed 7 bases from V and 8 bases from J; junction bases left unmatched: 15. This CDR3 is 16 amino acids long.

This clonotype was counted at least ten times. The rearrangement uses TRBV9 and TRBJ1-2, with 7 bases that match TRBD1. V gave up 0 bases and J gave up 6 bases; unmatched junction bases: 8. The CDR3 loop spans 15 amino acids. Per germline, CDR1 SGDLS and CDR2 YYNGEE. The CDR3 protein is CASSVVDRALHGYTF. In nucleotides, the CDR3 is TGTGCCAGCAGCGTAGTTGACAGGGCACTCCATGGCTACACCTTC.

The V call is TRBV19, the J call TRBJ2-7, with 11 bases matching TRBD2. Trimming took 0 bases from V and 4 from J; bases not matched to a gene: 5. The V gene's germline CDR1 is LNHDA and CDR2 SQIVND (reference sequence). The CDR3 consists of 16 residues. The CDR3 DNA reads TGTGCCAGTAGTATAGATCTGACTAGCGGGACATACGAGCAGTACTTC. It translates to CASSIDLTSGTYEQYF.

Many counts were recorded for this clonotype. This sequence joins TRBV6-5 and TRBJ1-5, with D possibly TRBD1 on 5 matching bases. The CDR3 loop spans 16 amino acids. V lost 2 bases, J lost 1 base, and 12 bases lay in between. Germline loops: CDR1 MNHEY, CDR2 SVGAGI. CDR3 in DNA: TGTGCCAGCAGTTACAGGCAGGGCTTCAGCAATCAGCCCCAGCATTTT. As protein: CASSYRQGFSNQPQHF.

This clonotype was recorded many times. V is TRBV4-1 and J is TRBJ1-5; 9 bases are a match to TRBD1. V trimming: 1 base; J trimming: 3 bases; junction bases outside the gene matches: 7. Germline assignment: CDR1 MGHRA and CDR2 YSYEKL. The CDR3 loop spans 17 amino acids. CDR3 protein: CASSQGGTGTPNQPQHF. The CDR3 nucleotides are TGCGCCAGCAGCCAAGGTGGGACAGGGACCCCCAATCAGCCCCAGCATTTT.

This clonotype showed up many times. The gene calls are TRBV6-5 and TRBJ1-1; D possibly corresponds to TRBD1 (5 bases). V gave up 5 bases and J gave up 4 bases, with 11 bases separating them. There are 13 residues in the CDR3. Germline lookup yields CDR1 MNHEY and CDR2 SVGAGI. CDR3 nucleotides: TGTGCCAGCAGTCCACGACAGAGCACTGAAGCTTTCTTT. Amino acids: CASSPRQSTEAFF.

V and J are TRBV12-3 or TRBV12-4 and TRBJ1-5; 7 nucleotides match TRBD1. CDR3 length: 14 amino acids. V gave up 7 bases and J gave up 3 bases; unmatched junction bases: 6. The CDR3 region has the DNA TGTGCCAGCAAAAAGACAGGGCACAATCAGCCCCAGCATTTT. Protein: CASKKTGHNQPQHF.

This clonotype was detected ten times or more. This chain uses TRBV20-1 with TRBJ1-2, with TRBD1 matching 8 bases. Germline trimming cut 5 bases from V and 4 bases from J; bases unmatched to any gene: 6. This CDR3 is 13 amino acids long. Germline values: CDR1 DFQATT, CDR2 SNEGSKA (reference sequence). CDR3 sequence (DNA): TGCAGTGCTGATGACAGGGGAGGCTATGGCTACACCTTC. Translating gives CSADDRGGYGYTF.

Many counts were recorded for this clonotype. The chain combines TRBV5-1 with TRBJ2-7, with 8 bases that match TRBD1. From germline, CDR1 is SGHRS and CDR2 YFSETQ. CDR3 size: 15 residues. The V and J ends lost 4 bases and 3 bases, in that order; junction bases with no gene match: 9. The CDR3 DNA sequence: TGCGCCAGCAGCCAAACAGGGGGGTTTAACTACGAGCAGTACTTC. Its translation is CASSQTGGFNYEQYF. Variable domain in full (rest from reference TRBV5-1 and TRBJ2-7): KAGVTQTPRYLIKTRGQQVTLSCSPISGHRSVSWYQQTPGQGLQFLFEYFSETQRNKGNFPGRFSGRQFSNSRSEMNVSTLELGDSALYLCASSQTGGFNYEQYFGPGTRLTVT.

This clonotype came up many times. The rearrangement joins TRBV10-2 to TRBJ2-2, with a tentative D call TRBD2 (7 bases). Germline V gene data show CDR1 as WSHSY and CDR2 as SAAADI. Trimming shortened V by 11 bases and J by 3 bases, and 19 bases separated the two germline ends. This CDR3 is built from 15 residues. As DNA, the CDR3 is TGCGCCGTCAGGAGGGGGGGCCAGTACACCGGGGAGCTGTTTTTT. Amino acid sequence: CAVRRGGQYTGELFF.

This clonotype was found many times. V is TRBV20-1 and J is TRBJ1-1; no firm D call. CDR1 DFQATT and CDR2 SNEGSKA come from the germline V gene (reference sequence). The CDR3 has 12 amino acids. Trimming pared 1 base from V and 8 bases from J, leaving 11 bases between. The CDR3 reads CSARGTTREAFF. Written as DNA, the CDR3 is TGCAGTGCTAGAGGTACCACTAGGGAAGCTTTCTTT.

This clonotype has ten or more counts. The rearrangement joins TRBV9 to TRBJ2-7; TRBD1 agrees at 7 bases. Germline trimming cut 2 bases from V and 5 bases from J; bases unmatched to any gene: 10. CDR1 is SGDLS and CDR2 is YYNGEE in the germline V gene. This CDR3 has 15 amino acids. The CDR3 loop is CASSVTGDPWDEQYF. The CDR3 nucleotides read TGTGCCAGCAGCGTCACAGGGGACCCCTGGGACGAGCAGTACTTC. The full variable domain, with the rest looked up from reference TRBV9 and TRBJ2-7, is DSGVTQTPKHLITATGQRVTLRCSPRSGDLSVYWYQQSLDQGLQFLIQYYNGEERAKGNILERFSAQQFPDLHSELNLSSLELGDSALYFCASSVTGDPWDEQYFGPGTRLTVT.